This TCR beta chain was captured in a study of human T cells and chemical hapten exposure. Study summary: The study sensitized with 2% DPC on an approximately 2 cm by approximately 2 cm patch of upper inner arm skin.

The CDR3 totals 14 residues. Trimming took 5 bases from V and 5 from J, leaving 15 bases between them. From germline, CDR1 is LGHDT and CDR2 YNNKEL (reference sequence). As to time point: patch test 1, 2 weeks after DPC sensitization. The treatment is: therapeutic diphenylcyclopropenone sensitization with weekly scalp DPC. A single record per CDR3 protein comes from TCRdb applying MiXCR to the RACE reads. Of approximately 80,000 distinct CDR3 sequences in the sample, about 10% were seen once. The chain combines TRBV3-1 with TRBJ2-5, with D perhaps matching TRBD1 or TRBD2 (6 bases each). The origin of this receptor is a woman between 45 and 65 years old with alopecia areata. Some clones in this sample may be carry-over from other donors' samples. The sample consisted of whole blood, taken in connection with sensitization to the hapten diphenylcyclopropenone (DPC). CDR3 DNA: TGTGCCAGCAGCGGGGGGCAGTTCGAGGAGACCCAGTACTTC. It yields the protein CASSGGQFEETQYF.